Here is one TCR beta chain with its context. Its antigen is undetermined. An end of the junction does not agree with germline; a read error may underlie this. The CDR3 is 15 residues long. Germline V lookup: CDR1 LNHDA, CDR2 SQIVND (reference sequence). The data are from a study of T cell responses to AZD1222 COVID-19 vaccine. The study's findings and limits: Spike-specific TCR breadth rose after two AZD1222 doses, and depth rose as well. After the peak T cell response, and only then, were repertoires sampled. It was only 6 or 7 AZD1222 recipients who were seropositive at baseline.

Some clones are missing from TCRdb's copy, which holds only in-frame ones; the method was immunoSEQ multiplex PCR. Among some 100,000 clones listed, approximately 87% were seen once. This TCR came from an adult in good health. The chain employs TRBV19 and TRBJ2-6, with 9 bases aligning to TRBD1. Source: peripheral blood, taken on day 0 of MenACWY control vaccination. In DNA, the CDR3 is TGTGCCAGTAGACCAAACAGGGGGCGGGCTAACGTCCTGACTTTC. This codes for CASRPNRGRANVLTF.